This is a list of T cell receptor beta chains from one sample in a study of T cell changes during pregnancy in multiple sclerosis. Clones were read by immunoSEQ multiplex PCR, and TCRdb kept only the in-frame ones, dropping some. The sample consists of some 71,000 clones, roughly 94% of them appearing once. The sequences come from peripheral blood, collected after pregnancy. The receptors come from a female donor with multiple sclerosis, enrolled in a pregnancy study. Both conserved end residues are part of each CDR3. The order of the fields is J gene, clone size, V gene, D gene, CDR3 DNA, CDR3 protein. A D gene is named only where the DNA matches it firmly. Some rows have no size entry. The others give once, few or many, or a class for an expanded clone.

J: TRBJ2-1; size: .; V: TRBV25-1; D: TRBD2; DNA: TGTGCCAGCAGTGAATTGGGACTAGCGGGAGCGGGTGAGCAGTTCTTC; CDR3: CASSELGLAGAGEQFF
J: TRBJ2-3; size: .; V: TRBV5-1; D: TRBD2; DNA: TGCGCCAGCAGCTTACCAGCGGGAGATATAGATACGCAGTATTTT; CDR3: CASSLPAGDIDTQYF
J: TRBJ2-7; size: .; V: TRBV28; D: .; DNA: TGTGCCAGCAGCCCATACGGGGTTCCCTACGAGCAGTACTTC; CDR3: CASSPYGVPYEQYF
J: TRBJ1-2; size: few; V: TRBV5-5; D: .; DNA: TGTGCCAGCAGCTTGGGCCAGGCTAACTATGGCTACACCTTC; CDR3: CASSLGQANYGYTF
J: TRBJ1-5; size: .; V: TRBV6-1; D: .; DNA: TGTGCCAGCATCGTGGCGGTTAATCAGCCCCAGCATTTT; CDR3: CASIVAVNQPQHF
J: TRBJ2-7; size: .; V: TRBV5-5; D: .; DNA: TGTGCCAGCAGCTTGGGGGGCTTATACGAGCAGTACTTC; CDR3: CASSLGGLYEQYF
J: TRBJ2-7; size: .; V: TRBV18; D: .; DNA: TGTGCCAGCTCACCCGCCGGGGACTCCTCCTACGAGCAGTACTTC; CDR3: CASSPAGDSSYEQYF
J: TRBJ1-2; size: .; V: TRBV28; D: .; DNA: TGTGCCAGCAGAACAGGGAACGACTATGGCTACACCTTC; CDR3: CASRTGNDYGYTF
J: TRBJ2-7; size: .; V: TRBV28; D: TRBD1; DNA: TGTGCCAGCAGTTTAGTCCACCGGGACAGGGTTGGGTACGAGCAGTACTTC; CDR3: CASSLVHRDRVGYEQYF
J: TRBJ2-6; size: .; V: TRBV6-1; D: .; DNA: TGTGCCAGCAGTGACAGGGGCACCTCTGGGGCCAACGTCCTGACTTTC; CDR3: CASSDRGTSGANVLTF
J: TRBJ2-7; size: .; V: TRBV4-1; D: TRBD1; DNA: TGCGCCAGCAGCCAAGCAGGAACAGGGGCCTACGAGCAGTACTTC; CDR3: CASSQAGTGAYEQYF
J: TRBJ1-3; size: .; V: TRBV4-1; D: .; DNA: TGCGCCAGCAGCCGGGAGGACGGCTCTGGAAACACCATATATTTT; CDR3: CASSREDGSGNTIYF
J: TRBJ2-7; size: .; V: TRBV11-2; D: TRBD1; DNA: TGTGCCAGCAGACAACCGGGACAGGGTTCCTCCGAGCAGTACTTC; CDR3: CASRQPGQGSSEQYF
J: TRBJ1-2; size: .; V: TRBV2; D: .; DNA: TGTGCCAGCAACGAGAACTATGGCTACACCTTC; CDR3: CASNENYGYTF
J: TRBJ2-7; size: .; V: TRBV4-1; D: .; DNA: TGCGCCAGCAGCCAAGATCGACAGGGAGGCGAGCAGTACTTC; CDR3: CASSQDRQGGEQYF
J: TRBJ2-2; size: .; V: TRBV18; D: TRBD2; DNA: TGTGCCAGCTCACCATCACGGGAGGGCCCCGGGGAGCTGTTTTTT; CDR3: CASSPSREGPGELFF
J: TRBJ1-2; size: .; V: TRBV7-9; D: .; DNA: TGTGCCAGCAGCCAACAGGCGAATAACTATGGCTACACCTTC; CDR3: CASSQQANNYGYTF
J: TRBJ1-4; size: .; V: TRBV18; D: .; DNA: TGTGCCAGCTCACCGGAGAGTCGTAATGAAAAACTGTTTTTT; CDR3: CASSPESRNEKLFF
J: TRBJ2-5; size: .; V: TRBV6-1; D: TRBD2; DNA: TGTGCCAGCAGTGGGACTAGCGGGGTGACCCAGTACTTC; CDR3: CASSGTSGVTQYF
J: TRBJ2-7; size: .; V: TRBV2; D: TRBD1; DNA: TGTGCCAGCAGCCAAAAACGGACAGGGGACTACGAGCAGTACTTC; CDR3: CASSQKRTGDYEQYF
J: TRBJ2-1; size: .; V: TRBV5-1; D: TRBD2; DNA: TGCGCCAGCAGCTTGGCCGGAGCGGGAGTCTTCTACAATGAGCAGTTCTTC; CDR3: CASSLAGAGVFYNEQFF
J: TRBJ1-1; size: once; V: TRBV9; D: .; DNA: TGTGCCAGCAGCGCCCAGAGGGGGGGCCCTACTGAAGCTTTCTTT; CDR3: CASSAQRGGPTEAFF
J: TRBJ2-7; size: .; V: TRBV2; D: .; DNA: TGTGCCAGCAGTGAACGTACCGGGAGAGGGTCCTACGAGCAGTACTTC; CDR3: CASSERTGRGSYEQYF
J: TRBJ2-2; size: .; V: TRBV12-5; D: TRBD2; DNA: TGTGCTAGTGGCCCCTCCCTCGGGGGGAGGGGCACCGGGGAGCTGTTTTTT; CDR3: CASGPSLGGRGTGELFF
J: TRBJ2-7; size: .; V: TRBV29-1; D: TRBD1; DNA: TGCAGCGTTGAGGGACAGACCTCCTACGAGCAGTACTTC; CDR3: CSVEGQTSYEQYF
J: TRBJ2-4; size: .; V: TRBV19; D: TRBD1; DNA: TGTGCCAGTAGAATCGGGGCAGGGGGCGCTGAGACCAAAAACATTCAGTACTTC; CDR3: CASRIGAGGAETKNIQYF
J: TRBJ1-1; size: .; V: TRBV5-1; D: TRBD1; DNA: TGCGCCAGTTCTGGACAGGGTGGTGAAGCTTTCTTT; CDR3: CASSGQGGEAFF
J: TRBJ2-7; size: .; V: TRBV28; D: TRBD1; DNA: TGTGCCAGCAGTTCCGGAGGGGACCCGGGACAGGGGGCCTACGAGCAGTACTTC; CDR3: CASSSGGDPGQGAYEQYF
J: TRBJ1-4; size: .; V: TRBV27; D: .; DNA: TGTGCCAGTAGAACTTACTACAGGGCCCAGGAAAAACTGTTTTTT; CDR3: CASRTYYRAQEKLFF
J: TRBJ2-3; size: .; V: TRBV11-1; D: .; DNA: TGTGCCAGCAGCCCATGGAGATCAGATACGCAGTATTTT; CDR3: CASSPWRSDTQYF
J: TRBJ1-2; size: .; V: TRBV6-4; D: .; DNA: TGTGCCAGCAGTGATAATCCGAGCGGGACCGCTAACTATGGCTACACCTTC; CDR3: CASSDNPSGTANYGYTF
J: TRBJ2-7; size: .; V: TRBV5-4; D: TRBD2; DNA: TGTGCCAGCAGCTCCAGGGGACTAGCGGGGGCCTACGAGCAGTACTTC; CDR3: CASSSRGLAGAYEQYF
J: TRBJ2-5; size: .; V: TRBV5-4; D: .; DNA: TGTGCCAGCAGCGCTAGGGGCAGCCAAGAGACCCAGTACTTC; CDR3: CASSARGSQETQYF
J: TRBJ1-1; size: .; V: TRBV27; D: .; DNA: TGTGCCAGCAGTGCCTCGTCAGGGGTTATTAGCACTGAAGCTTTCTTT; CDR3: CASSASSGVISTEAFF
J: TRBJ2-7; size: .; V: TRBV6-5; D: TRBD2; DNA: TGTGCCAGCAGTTACGGGACTAGCGGGAGCTCCTACGAGCAGTACTTC; CDR3: CASSYGTSGSSYEQYF
J: TRBJ2-3; size: .; V: TRBV30; D: TRBD2; DNA: TGTGCCCTCAAGCGGGAGGGCCGGAGCACAGATACGCAGTATTTT; CDR3: CALKREGRSTDTQYF
J: TRBJ1-5; size: .; V: TRBV18; D: TRBD1; DNA: TGTGCCAGCTCGTTTCAGGGGGCAGATCAGCCCCAGCATTTT; CDR3: CASSFQGADQPQHF
J: TRBJ2-1; size: .; V: TRBV7-2; D: .; DNA: TGTGCCAGCAGCTTTTGGCGGAGAGGGATTTACAATGAGCAGTTCTTC; CDR3: CASSFWRRGIYNEQFF
J: TRBJ1-2; size: many; V: TRBV28; D: .; DNA: TGTGCCAGCAGTTTAATCGGTCACGACTATGGCTACACCTTC; CDR3: CASSLIGHDYGYTF